Following are 17 T cell receptor beta chains from one sample sequenced in a study of siplizumab effects on memory and regulatory T cells. The data were produced by immunoSEQ multiplex PCR, yet TCRdb's version contains in-frame clones alone and is incomplete. This sample has about 94,000 clones, with approximately 95% found just once. Material: non-Treg CD4+ T cells sorted from blood. These receptors were collected from a human donor in good health.

This chain connects TRBV27 to TRBJ1-6; D may be TRBD1 (6 bases). In germline, CDR1 is MNHEY, CDR2 SMNVEV (reference sequence). Trimming shortened V by 0 bases and J by 5 bases, and 14 bases separated the two germline ends. The CDR3 contains 17 residues. CDR3 protein: CASSLSWRGTNNSPLHF. CDR3 coding DNA: TGTGCCAGCAGTTTATCGTGGAGAGGGACAAATAATTCACCCCTCCACTTT.

The chain combines TRBV10-3 with TRBJ2-6, with TRBD1 as a possible D gene (6 bases). The CDR3 runs to 18 residues. The V end was cut by 3 bases, the J end by 1 base, with 16 bases between. Per germline, CDR1 ENHRY and CDR2 SYGVKD. CDR3 in amino acids: CAISDQQGKRSGANVLTF. The CDR3, as DNA: TGTGCCATCAGTGATCAACAGGGCAAAAGGTCTGGGGCCAACGTCCTGACTTTC.

As concerns this clone: Relative to the germline gene, one junction end is altered; a read error may explain this. This chain connects TRBV11-2 to TRBJ2-7; TRBD2 aligns across 10 bases. Germline V lookup: CDR1 SGHAT, CDR2 FQNNGV. CDR3 length equals 16 residues. The CDR3 sequence: CASRLAGGHSSYEQYF. As DNA, the CDR3 is TGTGCCAGCAGGTTAGCGGGAGGACATAGCTCCTACGAGCAGTACTTC.

The V call is TRBV19, the J call TRBJ1-1; D is unclear. V was trimmed by 6 bases and J by 4 bases, leaving 12 bases between them. Germline V gives CDR1 LNHDA, CDR2 SQIVND (reference sequence). The CDR3 length is 13 residues. CDR3 DNA: TGTGCCAGTAGCCCAGCGGTAGGCACTGAAGCTTTCTTT. Translation gives CASSPAVGTEAFF.

V and J are TRBV6-6 and TRBJ2-5; no firm D call. The CDR3 is 13 amino acids. V was pared by 0 bases and J by 5 bases, with 7 bases between. Germline V gene data show CDR1 as MNHNY and CDR2 as SVGAGI (reference sequence). This CDR3 reads CASSYSSVETQYF. CDR3 bases: TGTGCCAGCAGTTACTCGTCTGTGGAGACCCAGTACTTC.

The chain joins TRBV30 to TRBJ1-1; a weak D match, TRBD1 (6 bases). This CDR3 comprises 13 residues. Germline CDR1 reads GTSNPN; CDR2 reads SVGIG (reference sequence). V dropped 4 bases and J dropped 4 bases, with 13 bases sitting between them. The CDR3 protein is CAWTPGGATEAFF. The CDR3 coding sequence is TGTGCCTGGACCCCCGGGGGGGCCACTGAAGCTTTCTTT.

The J gene is TRBJ1-3, the V gene TRBV6-5; 7 bases line up with TRBD1. J lost 11 bases, V lost 5 bases, and 9 bases had no gene match. Germline CDR1 MNHEY, CDR2 SVGAGI. The CDR3 loop spans 13 amino acids. The CDR3 is CASSPPGTVAIYF. CDR3 bases: TGTGCCAGCAGTCCACCCGGGACAGTGGCCATATATTTT.

CDR3 nucleotides: TGTGCCAGCAGTTACTCGACAGGGGCTGGAAACACCATATATTTT. As protein: CASSYSTGAGNTIYF. V is TRBV6-5 and J is TRBJ1-3; 8 nucleotides agree with TRBD1. CDR1 is MNHEY and CDR2 is SVGAGI in the germline V gene. The CDR3 is 15 residues long. Losses at the gene ends were 0 bases for V and 2 bases for J; bases not matched to a gene: 0.

The genes are TRBV6-5 and TRBJ2-2, with D hard to call. With 4 bases removed from V and 3 bases from J, the gap between germline ends came to 15 bases. Germline loops: CDR1 MNHEY, CDR2 SVGAGI. The CDR3 runs 16 residues. CDR3 nucleotide sequence: TGTGCCAGCAGTTCCTGGACCCAGTGGGACACCGGGGAGCTGTTTTTT. Protein product: CASSSWTQWDTGELFF.

This clone was recorded once. The CDR3, as DNA: TGTGCCAGCAGCCTGGTAGGGGTCTATGGCTACACCTTC. Its translation: CASSLVGVYGYTF. This chain connects TRBV7-9 to TRBJ1-2; tentative D call: TRBD1 (5 bases). Germline CDR1 reads SEHNR; CDR2 reads FQNEAQ (reference sequence). The CDR3 is made up of 13 amino acids. The V end was cut by 5 bases, the J end by 4 bases, with 11 bases between.

The chain couples TRBV19 to TRBJ2-7; weak D call: TRBD2 (5 bases). Germline CDR1 is LNHDA and CDR2 is SQIVND (reference sequence). The CDR3 totals 14 residues. Trimming took off 0 bases at V and 5 bases at J, with 11 bases between the two ends. Here the CDR3 DNA reads TGTGCCAGTAGTATAGACCCCGGGGTTCACGAGCAGTACTTC. Amino acids: CASSIDPGVHEQYF.

This sequence joins TRBV6-6 and TRBJ2-7; tentatively, D is TRBD2 (5 bases). The CDR3 has 14 amino acids. V was clipped by 2 bases and J by 2 bases, with 10 bases between them. The germline V gene encodes CDR1 MNHNY and CDR2 SVGAGI (reference sequence). This CDR3 is CASSYAGDTYEQYF. DNA of the CDR3: TGTGCCAGCAGTTACGCGGGTGACACCTACGAGCAGTACTTC.

V usage is TRBV7-2 and J usage is TRBJ2-2; 8 bases are shared with TRBD1. In germline, CDR1 is SGHTA, CDR2 FQGNSA. This CDR3 contains 16 residues. The V segment lost 1 base and the J segment 1 base; nucleotides outside the gene matches: 2. CDR3 DNA: TGTGCCAGCAGCTTAGTCGGACAGGGGAACACCGGGGAGCTGTTTTTT. It specifies CASSLVGQGNTGELFF.

The genes are TRBV5-1 and TRBJ1-1, with a weak D call TRBD1 (5 bases). CDR3 length: 14 amino acids. V lost 0 bases, J lost 4 bases, and 10 bases lay in between. Per germline, CDR1 SGHRS and CDR2 YFSETQ. CDR3 coding DNA: TGCGCCAGCAGCTTGGCCACAGGACGCACTGAAGCTTTCTTT. Its translation: CASSLATGRTEAFF.

The chain joins TRBV6-6 to TRBJ2-7; possibly TRBD2 for D (6 bases). Germline V CDR1 and CDR2: MNHNY, SVGAGI (reference sequence). Trimming took off 0 bases at V and 2 bases at J, with 8 bases between the two ends. This CDR3 is built from 14 residues. The CDR3 region is CASSYSLATYEQYF. CDR3 bases: TGTGCCAGCAGTTACTCACTAGCAACCTACGAGCAGTACTTC.

This chain uses TRBV4-2 with TRBJ2-7; 8 bases agree with TRBD2. J lost 8 bases, V lost 0 bases, and 12 bases had no gene match. The germline CDR1 and CDR2 sequences are LGHNA and YNFKEQ. This CDR3 is 16 amino acids long. The CDR3 bases are TGTGCCAGCAGCCAAGAGCAATCCGGGAGGGCCCCGAAGCAGTACTTC. Amino acid sequence: CASSQEQSGRAPKQYF.

The rearrangement joins TRBV4-1 to TRBJ2-7; a possible D gene is TRBD1 (6 bases). Per germline, CDR1 MGHRA and CDR2 YSYEKL. Trimming took 0 bases from V and 0 from J, leaving 9 bases between them. The CDR3 sequence is 15 residues long. The CDR3 reads CASSQEGALSYEQYF. The CDR3 DNA follows: TGCGCCAGCAGCCAAGAGGGGGCACTCTCCTACGAGCAGTACTTC.